This T cell receptor (beta chain) derives from a study of identical twins. One entry per CDR3 protein results from TCRdb running MiXCR on the 5' RACE reads. Among about 790,000 distinct CDR3 sequences, around a sixth were seen once, and the ten largest hold around 13%. This clonotype showed up just once. CDR1 is SEHNR and CDR2 is FQNEAQ in the germline V gene (reference sequence). V dropped 2 bases and J dropped 5 bases, with 17 bases sitting between them. The length of the CDR3 is 16 residues. This sample also belongs to another study, concerning T cells expressing NK-cell markers.

This receptor was taken from a woman between 18 and 30 years old in good health. The genes are TRBV7-9 and TRBJ2-3; D gene uncertain. Sequencing was done on a sample of PBMCs. CDR3: CASSLRGPGPQDTQYF. CDR3 nucleotides: TGTGCCAGCAGCTTACGTGGGCCCGGACCCCAAGATACGCAGTATTTT.